This entry lists 27 T cell receptor beta chains sequenced from one sample in a study of blood T cells in healthy people across ages. A second PCR, run for about 6 to 11 cycles, used a sample-barcoded 5' primer plus a J-beta primer mix. In TCRdb, the 5' RACE reads were re-called with MiXCR into one record per CDR3 protein. This sample has over 600,000 distinct CDR3 sequences, with roughly three fifths found just once. Sample: blood. All receptors come from a man aged 35 to 55 in good health.

CDR3 residues: CATRRVETQYF. The DNA for the CDR3 is TGTGCCACCAGACGGGTAGAGACCCAGTACTTC. The chain is built from TRBV24-1 and TRBJ2-5, with D uncertain. This CDR3 is built from 11 residues. Trimming removed 7 bases at V and 4 bases at J, with 6 bases between. CDR1 KGHDR and CDR2 SFDVKD come from the germline V gene.

The chain joins TRBV24-1 to TRBJ2-3, with 8 bases aligning to TRBD1. From germline, CDR1 is KGHDR and CDR2 SFDVKD. The CDR3 covers 18 residues. V was clipped by 4 bases and J by 1 base; unmatched bases: 12. CDR3 region: CATSDHTDRARGTDTQYF. The CDR3 DNA reads TGTGCCACCAGTGACCACACGGACAGGGCGAGGGGCACAGATACGCAGTATTTT.

The chain links TRBV3-1 to TRBJ2-3; 7 bases match TRBD2. Germline V gene sequence: CDR1 LGHDT, CDR2 YNNKEL (reference sequence). J lost 2 bases, V lost 4 bases, and 6 bases had no gene match. This CDR3 is 15 amino acids long. Written as DNA, the CDR3 is TGTGCCAGCAGCCTAGAAGCGGGGCCCACAGATACGCAGTATTTT. Its protein product is CASSLEAGPTDTQYF.

This chain uses TRBV7-3 with TRBJ1-5; D is uncertain. This CDR3 has 12 amino acids. Germline CDR1 SGHTA, CDR2 FQGTGA. V lost 3 bases, J lost 9 bases, and 9 bases lay in between. This CDR3 is CASSFPGRPQHF. CDR3 in DNA: TGTGCCAGCAGCTTTCCCGGGCGGCCCCAGCATTTT.

The rearrangement links TRBV7-9 to TRBJ2-6; 7 bases align to TRBD1. V lost 4 bases, J lost 0 bases, and 12 bases stayed unmatched. This CDR3 spans 19 amino acids. Looked up from germline, CDR1 is SEHNR and CDR2 is FQNEAQ (reference sequence). The CDR3 region is CASSSNLRDSSSGANVLTF. In DNA, the CDR3 is TGTGCCAGCAGCTCGAACCTTAGGGACAGCAGCTCTGGGGCCAACGTCCTGACTTTC.

V and J are TRBV2 and TRBJ2-7; 10 nucleotides line up with TRBD1. Germline V CDR1 and CDR2: SNHLY, FYNNEI. The CDR3 contains 17 residues. V shed 0 bases, J shed 1 base, and the junction held 6 bases outside the gene matches. As DNA, the CDR3 is TGTGCCAGCAGTGAAGCGCTTGGGACAGGGGATTCCTACGAGCAGTACTTC. Its protein product is CASSEALGTGDSYEQYF.

V gene TRBV20-1 combines with J gene TRBJ2-7; D is unresolved. The germline gives CDR1 DFQATT, CDR2 SNEGSKA (reference sequence). Trimming stripped 3 bases from V and 2 bases from J, with 8 bases between. CDR3 size: 12 residues. The CDR3 sequence is CSASSAPYEQYF. CDR3 coding DNA: TGCAGTGCTAGTTCGGCGCCCTACGAGCAGTACTTC.

The V and J genes are TRBV7-3 and TRBJ2-1, with D perhaps TRBD2 (6 bases). This CDR3 contains 15 residues. Germline CDR1 SGHTA, CDR2 FQGTGA. The V and J ends lost 5 bases and 0 bases respectively, with 11 bases between them. The CDR3: CASSNAGSSYNEQFF. CDR3 DNA: TGTGCCAGCAGCAATGCGGGGAGCTCCTACAATGAGCAGTTCTTC.

The chain recombines TRBV20-1 with TRBJ2-7; 13 bases align to TRBD2. The J call may be incorrect, as the DNA end agrees better with TRBJ2-5. Germline CDR1 DFQATT, CDR2 SNEGSKA (reference sequence). The CDR3 is made up of 15 amino acids. The CDR3 nucleotides read TGCAGTGCCACACGGACTAGCGGGAGCCGGGAGACCCAGTACTTC. This encodes CSATRTSGSRETQYF.

The chain joins TRBV11-1 to TRBJ2-7; 9 nucleotides agree with TRBD1. Per germline, CDR1 SGHAT and CDR2 FQDESV (reference sequence). The V gene end was trimmed by 5 bases and the J gene end by 1 base; junction bases not matched to a gene: 6. CDR3 length: 15 residues. The CDR3 DNA sequence: TGTGCCAGCAGCCCGCGACAGGGGGTTTCCTACGAGCAGTACTTC. Residues: CASSPRQGVSYEQYF. The variable domain in full, with the rest retrieved from reference TRBV11-1 and TRBJ2-7, is EAEVAQSPRYKITEKSQAVAFWCDPISGHATLYWYRQILGQGPELLVQFQDESVVDDSQLPKDRFSAERLKGVDSTLKIQPAELGDSAMYLCASSPRQGVSYEQYFGPGTRLTVT.

This clonotype showed up just a few times. This rearrangement joins TRBV6-1 to TRBJ1-5; D is unclear. The CDR3 has 15 amino acids. In germline, CDR1 is MNHNS, CDR2 SASEGT. V lost 3 bases and J 4 bases, leaving 13 bases between the germline ends. CDR3 sequence (DNA): TGTGCCAGCAGTGACCACGACCTATATAATCAGCCCCAGCATTTT. Encoded protein: CASSDHDLYNQPQHF.

This clonotype came up a few times. This chain connects TRBV7-8 to TRBJ2-1, with 10 bases matching TRBD2. With 3 bases clipped from V and 9 bases from J, the junction kept 5 bases outside the gene matches. The CDR3 runs 14 residues. In germline, CDR1 is SGHVS, CDR2 FQNEAQ. For the CDR3, the DNA is TGTGCCAGCAGCTTGGTAGCGGGGGGACCTGAGCAGTTCTTC. It is translated as CASSLVAGGPEQFF.

This chain links TRBV4-3 with TRBJ2-2, with 11 nucleotides matching TRBD2. There are 17 residues in the CDR3. Trimming cost V 4 bases and J 6 bases; bases outside gene matches: 10. Germline V CDR1 and CDR2: LGHNA, YSLEER. The DNA of the CDR3 is TGCGCCAGCAGCCGGGAACTTAGCGGGAGGGGGGCCGGGGAGCTGTTTTTT. It encodes CASSRELSGRGAGELFF.

The chain carries TRBV7-2 and TRBJ2-7; 8 nucleotides align to TRBD2. Germline V gene data show CDR1 as SGHTA and CDR2 as FQGNSA. V lost 5 bases to trimming and J lost 10 bases; unmatched junction nucleotides: 16. The CDR3 has 15 amino acids. DNA of the CDR3: TGTGCCAGCAGCCTTCGGGAGGGCCCAAGCCGGGGCCAGTACTTC. It translates to CASSLREGPSRGQYF.

This chain connects TRBV20-1 to TRBJ2-2; TRBD2 aligns across 8 bases. The CDR3 is made up of 16 amino acids. Germline values: CDR1 DFQATT, CDR2 SNEGSKA (reference sequence). J was trimmed by 3 bases and V by 6 bases; bases with no gene match: 12. DNA for the CDR3: TGCAGTGCCCCGAGTGGGCGGGGGGCTGACACCGGGGAGCTGTTTTTT. As protein: CSAPSGRGADTGELFF.

The rearrangement joins TRBV25-1 to TRBJ1-1; D might be TRBD1 (5 bases). The CDR3 totals 13 residues. V dropped 2 bases and J dropped 4 bases, with 8 bases sitting between them. The germline gives CDR1 MGHDK, CDR2 SYGVNS. The CDR3 sequence: CASSEGQGTEAFF. In DNA form, the CDR3 reads TGTGCCAGCAGTGAAGGGCAGGGCACTGAAGCTTTCTTT.

On this clonotype: This may be a read error: a much more frequent sequence differs by one nucleotide. The V gene is TRBV20-1, the J gene TRBJ2-1; 11 nucleotides line up with TRBD2. V lost 2 bases to trimming and J lost 5 bases; unmatched junction nucleotides: 8. CDR3 length: 16 amino acids. Per the germline V gene, CDR1 is DFQATT and CDR2 is SNEGSKA (reference sequence). The CDR3 spells CSARISLTSGDNEQFF. The CDR3 region has the DNA TGCAGTGCTAGAATCAGCTTGACTAGCGGGGACAATGAGCAGTTCTTC.

Written as DNA, the CDR3 is TGTGCCAGCAGTCCACGGGGACAGGGACGGGGGGCCAACGTCCTGACTTTC. Protein sequence: CASSPRGQGRGANVLTF. The chain employs TRBV12-3 or TRBV12-4 and TRBJ2-6; 9 bases align to TRBD1. The V gene end was trimmed by 5 bases and the J gene end by 4 bases; junction bases not matched to a gene: 9. This CDR3 has 17 residues.

The rearrangement joins TRBV5-1 to TRBJ2-3; tentative D call: TRBD2 (6 bases). V was clipped by 4 bases and J by 3 bases, with 18 bases between them. This CDR3 has 16 amino acids. Germline V gene data show CDR1 as SGHRS and CDR2 as YFSETQ. Written as DNA, the CDR3 is TGCGCCAGCAGCCTGGAGGCCCCCGGGGGAACAGATACGCAGTATTTT. This gives the protein CASSLEAPGGTDTQYF.

This chain joins TRBV12-3 or TRBV12-4 and TRBJ2-1; 8 bases fit TRBD1. V shed 0 bases and J 4 bases; nucleotides not matched to a gene: 2. There are 15 residues in the CDR3. For the CDR3, the DNA is TGTGCCAGCAGTTTAGCGCAGGGGGCTTACAATGAGCAGTTCTTC. Its translation: CASSLAQGAYNEQFF.

CDR3 sequence reads: CASSVDALGSEAFF. The CDR3, as DNA: TGTGCCAGCAGCGTAGATGCACTTGGTAGCGAAGCTTTCTTT. The chain combines TRBV9 with TRBJ1-1; D unclear. The V end lost 0 bases, the J end lost 8 bases, and 14 bases lay between the germline ends. CDR3 size: 14 residues. Germline V gives CDR1 SGDLS, CDR2 YYNGEE.

This sequence joins TRBV12-3 or TRBV12-4 and TRBJ2-7; a weak D match, TRBD1 (6 bases). V was clipped by 8 bases and J by 1 base, with 18 bases between them. CDR3 length equals 15 residues. CDR3: CASGETGKSSYEQYF. CDR3 coding DNA: TGTGCCAGCGGTGAAACAGGGAAGTCTTCCTACGAGCAGTACTTC.

The chain links TRBV5-6 to TRBJ2-7, with 14 bases matching TRBD2. CDR1 SGHDT and CDR2 YYEEEE come from the germline V gene. With 4 bases clipped from V and 7 bases from J, the junction kept 7 bases outside the gene matches. The CDR3 is 15 residues long. The CDR3 bases are TGTGCCAGCAGCCAGGGGACTAGCGGGAGCAATGAGCAGTACTTC. Translated, it gives CASSQGTSGSNEQYF.

This sequence joins TRBV29-1 and TRBJ2-7; 7 positions agree with TRBD1. The CDR3 runs 15 residues. Unmatched junction bases numbered 10, after V lost 4 bases and J lost 1 base. Germline V gene lookup returns CDR1 SQVTM and CDR2 ANQGSEA. The CDR3 nucleotides are TGCAGCGTTGTCCGTTTCCAGGGACAGTCCTACGAGCAGTACTTC. This encodes CSVVRFQGQSYEQYF.

V is TRBV7-9 and J is TRBJ1-2; D ambiguous. Germline lookup yields CDR1 SEHNR and CDR2 FQNEAQ (reference sequence). There are 13 residues in the CDR3. The V end was cut by 5 bases, the J end by 3 bases, with 10 bases between. DNA of the CDR3: TGTGCCAGCAGCCCTAGATTGGACTATGGCTACACCTTC. Translating gives CASSPRLDYGYTF.

The chain links TRBV12-3 or TRBV12-4 to TRBJ2-1; 7 nucleotides match TRBD1. Trimming removed 6 bases from V and 8 bases from J; junction bases left unmatched: 7. There are 13 residues in the CDR3. CDR3 sequence reads: CASSRRQGDEQFF. CDR3 nucleotides: TGTGCCAGCAGCCGCCGACAGGGCGATGAGCAGTTCTTC.

A single count supports this clonotype. The chain uses TRBV5-1 and TRBJ2-1; unclear D gene. Near its end, the DNA agrees better with TRBJ2-7, so the J call may be wrong. This CDR3 region has 13 residues. The V gene's germline CDR1 is SGHRS and CDR2 YFSETQ. The CDR3 DNA is TGCGCCAGCAGCTTGCTACAGACGGGCGAGCAGTACTTC. This encodes CASSLLQTGEQYF.